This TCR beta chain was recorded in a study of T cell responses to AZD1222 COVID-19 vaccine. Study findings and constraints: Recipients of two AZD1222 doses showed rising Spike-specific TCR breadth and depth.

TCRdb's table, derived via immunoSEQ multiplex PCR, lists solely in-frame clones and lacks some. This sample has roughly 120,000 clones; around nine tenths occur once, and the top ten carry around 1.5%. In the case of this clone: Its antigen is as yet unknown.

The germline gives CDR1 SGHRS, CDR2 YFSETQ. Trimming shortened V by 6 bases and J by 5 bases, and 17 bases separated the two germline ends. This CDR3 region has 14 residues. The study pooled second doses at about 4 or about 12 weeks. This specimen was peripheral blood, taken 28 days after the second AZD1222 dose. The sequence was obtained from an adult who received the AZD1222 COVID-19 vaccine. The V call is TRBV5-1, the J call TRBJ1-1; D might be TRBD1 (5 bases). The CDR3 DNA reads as TGCGCCAGCACCCCGGGGTGGGGCGTGACTGAAGCTTTCTTT. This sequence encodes CASTPGWGVTEAFF.